A selection of T cell receptor beta chains follows, all from one sample in a study of shared clonotypes between healthy human individuals. Produced via immunoSEQ multiplex PCR; TCRdb's table is partial and in-frame only. The data hold nearly 2 million clones, with over 85% observed a single time. The sample taken for sequencing was naive CD8+ T cells sorted from blood. These receptors came from a man aged 18 to 29 in good health. The CDR3 runs from the conserved cysteine through the conserved F or W. The order of the fields is CDR3 length, D gene, J gene, clone size, V gene, CDR3 DNA, CDR3 protein. D genes are given only for firm matches. Clone size is not always given. Where it is, it says once, few, many or a class for expanded clones.

length: 14; D: NA; J: TRBJ2-7; size: NA; V: TRBV5-4; DNA: TGTGCCAGCAGCCTGGCGTGGGGTATACACGAGCAGTACTTC; CDR3: CASSLAWGIHEQYF
length: 14; D: NA; J: TRBJ1-1; size: NA; V: TRBV19; DNA: TGTGCCAGTAGTGTGGGACGGGGGTCGATTGAAGCTTTCTTT; CDR3: CASSVGRGSIEAFF
length: 15; D: TRBD2; J: TRBJ2-7; size: NA; V: TRBV4-1; DNA: TGCGCCAGCAGCCCTTGGGTAGCGGGAGGGTTCGAGCAGTACTTC; CDR3: CASSPWVAGGFEQYF
length: 19; D: NA; J: TRBJ2-1; size: NA; V: TRBV28; DNA: TGTGCCAGCAGCTACGCTAAATCTCAAACAGTTTTACCCTACAATGAGCAGTTCTTC; CDR3: CASSYAKSQTVLPYNEQFF
length: 13; D: NA; J: TRBJ1-5; size: NA; V: TRBV16; DNA: TGTGCCAGCAGCCAAGTAAATAATCAGCCCCAGCATTTT; CDR3: CASSQVNNQPQHF
length: 13; D: NA; J: TRBJ1-1; size: NA; V: TRBV7-3; DNA: TGTGCCAGCAGCCAATTCACGGGCACTGAAGCTTTCTTT; CDR3: CASSQFTGTEAFF
length: 16; D: TRBD2; J: TRBJ2-1; size: NA; V: TRBV19; DNA: TGTGCCAGTAGTATAGATCTAGCGGGAGCATACAATGAGCAGTTCTTC; CDR3: CASSIDLAGAYNEQFF
length: 17; D: NA; J: TRBJ2-5; size: NA; V: TRBV7-9; DNA: TGTGCCAGCAGCTTAGATGCCCCTCCTAGAATCGAAGAGACCCAGTACTTC; CDR3: CASSLDAPPRIEETQYF
length: 18; D: TRBD1; J: TRBJ2-5; size: NA; V: TRBV7-8; DNA: TGTGCCAGCTCCATAGAATTGCCCGGGACAGAAGGGCAAGAGACCCAGTACTTC; CDR3: CASSIELPGTEGQETQYF
length: 14; D: NA; J: TRBJ2-6; size: NA; V: TRBV6-6; DNA: TGTGCCAGCACTGTAGTCTCTGGGGCCAACGTCCTGACTTTC; CDR3: CASTVVSGANVLTF
length: 12; D: NA; J: TRBJ2-7; size: NA; V: TRBV30; DNA: TGTGCCTGGTCCGCCGAATCCTACGAGCAGTACTTC; CDR3: CAWSAESYEQYF
length: 15; D: NA; J: TRBJ2-4; size: NA; V: TRBV9; DNA: TGTGCCAGCAGCGCGGGACCGGGATCCGGTTACATTCAGTACTTC; CDR3: CASSAGPGSGYIQYF
length: 14; D: TRBD1; J: TRBJ2-7; size: once; V: TRBV13; DNA: TGTGCCAGCAGCTTCCGGACAGGGGCCTACGAGCAGTACTTC; CDR3: CASSFRTGAYEQYF
length: 16; D: NA; J: TRBJ1-1; size: NA; V: TRBV5-6; DNA: TGTGCCAGCAGCTTGTGGCGAAGACGAGGGAACACTGAAGCTTTCTTT; CDR3: CASSLWRRRGNTEAFF
length: 13; D: NA; J: TRBJ2-7; size: NA; V: TRBV27; DNA: TGTGCCACCGCCGGCCAGAGCTCCTACGAGCAGTACTTC; CDR3: CATAGQSSYEQYF
length: 14; D: TRBD1; J: TRBJ2-7; size: NA; V: TRBV4-1; DNA: TGCGCCAGCAGCCAAGTCGCAGGGGGCTACGAGCAGTACTTC; CDR3: CASSQVAGGYEQYF
length: 18; D: NA; J: TRBJ2-1; size: NA; V: TRBV5-5; DNA: TGTGCCAGCAGCTTGGCCCCAGAGGGGTGGGAGGCCTACAATGAGCAGTTCTTC; CDR3: CASSLAPEGWEAYNEQFF
length: 16; D: TRBD2; J: TRBJ2-5; size: NA; V: TRBV9; DNA: TGTGCCAGCAGCTCCACAGGGACTAGCGGGGCAGAGACCCAGTACTTC; CDR3: CASSSTGTSGAETQYF
length: 14; D: NA; J: TRBJ2-1; size: NA; V: TRBV4-3; DNA: TGCGCCAGCAGCCAAGAAATTGCCTACAATGAGCAGTTCTTC; CDR3: CASSQEIAYNEQFF
length: 15; D: TRBD2; J: TRBJ2-1; size: NA; V: TRBV5-6; DNA: TGTGCCAGCAGCTTGGGGCCGGGACTAGCACGTGAGCAGTTCTTC; CDR3: CASSLGPGLAREQFF
length: 17; D: NA; J: TRBJ2-2; size: NA; V: TRBV9; DNA: TGTGCCAGCAGCGTAGGCGGAGGGGGGCCGAACACCGGGGAGCTGTTTTTT; CDR3: CASSVGGGGPNTGELFF
length: 11; D: NA; J: TRBJ2-7; size: NA; V: TRBV4-1; DNA: TGCGCCAGCAGCCAAGATGCCGAGCAGTACTTC; CDR3: CASSQDAEQYF
length: 17; D: NA; J: TRBJ2-5; size: NA; V: TRBV15; DNA: TGTGCCACCCTTTCTGGCGGGGAAGCTCCCCAGGAGGAGACCCAGTACTTC; CDR3: CATLSGGEAPQEETQYF
length: 14; D: NA; J: TRBJ2-7; size: NA; V: TRBV5-6; DNA: TGTGCCAGCAGCCCGCCGGACATAGCCTACGAGCAGTACTTC; CDR3: CASSPPDIAYEQYF
length: 18; D: TRBD2; J: TRBJ2-3; size: NA; V: TRBV15; DNA: TGTGCCACCAGCAGAGATTTTGGGGCTAGCGGGAGCGCAGATACGCAGTATTTT; CDR3: CATSRDFGASGSADTQYF
length: 14; D: NA; J: TRBJ2-7; size: NA; V: TRBV27; DNA: TGTGCCAGCAGCCGACTCCATCAGCCTCCCGAGCAGTACTTC; CDR3: CASSRLHQPPEQYF
length: 15; D: TRBD1; J: TRBJ1-2; size: NA; V: TRBV19; DNA: TGTGCCAGTACCACGGGACAGGGGGACTACTATGGCTACACCTTC; CDR3: CASTTGQGDYYGYTF
length: 13; D: NA; J: TRBJ2-1; size: NA; V: TRBV11-3; DNA: TGTGCCAGCAGCGGTATCCTTGGCAATGAGCAGTTCTTC; CDR3: CASSGILGNEQFF
length: 14; D: NA; J: TRBJ1-1; size: NA; V: TRBV13; DNA: TGTGCCAGCAGCTTAGGGGCCCTCGACACTGAAGCTTTCTTT; CDR3: CASSLGALDTEAFF
length: 15; D: NA; J: TRBJ1-5; size: NA; V: TRBV4-1; DNA: TGCGCCAGCAGCCAAGAGAGGGGGGTACGGCAGCCCCAGCATTTT; CDR3: CASSQERGVRQPQHF
length: 15; D: TRBD1; J: TRBJ1-6; size: NA; V: TRBV5-1; DNA: TGCGCCAGCAGCTTGGTTGGACAGGGGGATTCACCCCTCCACTTT; CDR3: CASSLVGQGDSPLHF
length: 14; D: NA; J: TRBJ2-7; size: NA; V: TRBV27; DNA: TGTGCCAGCAGCCTCCTCCGGGGGCTCGACGAGCAGTACTTC; CDR3: CASSLLRGLDEQYF
length: 14; D: TRBD1; J: TRBJ2-7; size: NA; V: TRBV6-5; DNA: TGTGCCAGCAGTAACCCCGGACAGGGCGGCGAGCAGTACTTC; CDR3: CASSNPGQGGEQYF
length: 14; D: NA; J: TRBJ1-2; size: NA; V: TRBV5-4; DNA: TGTGCCAGCAGCTTGATGGGGTCCTCCTATGGCTACACCTTC; CDR3: CASSLMGSSYGYTF
length: 17; D: NA; J: TRBJ2-2; size: NA; V: TRBV21-1; DNA: TGTGCCAGCAGCATAGTGGCGGGAGGGAAGGACACCGGGGAGCTGTTTTTT; CDR3: CASSIVAGGKDTGELFF
length: 15; D: TRBD1; J: TRBJ2-5; size: NA; V: TRBV9; DNA: TGTGCCAGCAGCGAACAGGGGGCGCAGTGGGAGACCCAGTACTTC; CDR3: CASSEQGAQWETQYF
length: 13; D: NA; J: TRBJ1-1; size: NA; V: TRBV7-9; DNA: TGTGCCAGCAGCTTAGCCGGGGGGCCTGAAGCTTTCTTT; CDR3: CASSLAGGPEAFF
length: 17; D: TRBD1; J: TRBJ2-7; size: NA; V: TRBV27; DNA: TGTGCCAGCAGTTACTCGATTGGGGACAGGGGTTCCTACGAGCAGTACTTC; CDR3: CASSYSIGDRGSYEQYF
length: 15; D: TRBD1; J: TRBJ2-1; size: NA; V: TRBV6-6; DNA: TGTGCCAGCAGTTACGAGGACAGGGGGCTGTTTGAGCAGTTCTTC; CDR3: CASSYEDRGLFEQFF
length: 14; D: NA; J: TRBJ2-7; size: NA; V: TRBV6-1; DNA: TGTGCCAGCAGTGAAGGATACGGATCCTACGAGCAGTACTTC; CDR3: CASSEGYGSYEQYF
length: 13; D: NA; J: TRBJ2-2; size: few; V: TRBV5-4; DNA: TGTGCCAGCAGCTTGGGGAACACCGGGGAGCTGTTTTTT; CDR3: CASSLGNTGELFF
length: 15; D: NA; J: TRBJ2-3; size: NA; V: TRBV13; DNA: TGTGCCAGCAGCCCCTGGGTAGGGGGGGCAGATACGCAGTATTTT; CDR3: CASSPWVGGADTQYF
length: 17; D: TRBD2; J: TRBJ2-1; size: once; V: TRBV4-3; DNA: TGCGCCAGCAGCCAAGATCCGGCGGCGGGAGAAGGCAATGAGCAGTTCTTC; CDR3: CASSQDPAAGEGNEQFF
length: 16; D: TRBD2; J: TRBJ2-1; size: NA; V: TRBV13; DNA: TGTGCCAGCAGCTTTCCGGGTGGGAGGGCCACTGATGAGCAGTTCTTC; CDR3: CASSFPGGRATDEQFF
length: 15; D: NA; J: TRBJ2-1; size: NA; V: TRBV9; DNA: TGTGCCAGCAGCGTAGGAGCAGGGTCGTACAATGAGCAGTTCTTC; CDR3: CASSVGAGSYNEQFF
length: 16; D: NA; J: TRBJ1-1; size: NA; V: TRBV19; DNA: TGTGCCAGTAGTGACGACCTACTGGCGGAGGGGACTGAAGCTTTCTTT; CDR3: CASSDDLLAEGTEAFF
length: 14; D: NA; J: TRBJ1-1; size: NA; V: TRBV5-6; DNA: TGTGCCAGCAGCTTGTGGAGCCAGAACACTGAAGCTTTCTTT; CDR3: CASSLWSQNTEAFF
length: 15; D: NA; J: TRBJ2-6; size: NA; V: TRBV15; DNA: TGTGCCACCAGCTCCGGGGTAAGAGGGGCCAACGTCCTGACTTTC; CDR3: CATSSGVRGANVLTF
length: 14; D: NA; J: TRBJ1-5; size: NA; V: TRBV25-1; DNA: TGTGCCAGCAGTGCTGGTGGAAGCAATCAGCCCCAGCATTTT; CDR3: CASSAGGSNQPQHF
length: 14; D: NA; J: TRBJ2-1; size: NA; V: TRBV13; DNA: TGTGCCAGCAGCCCCTCGCCTCCTGGGCATGAGCAGTTCTTC; CDR3: CASSPSPPGHEQFF
length: 13; D: NA; J: TRBJ2-7; size: once; V: TRBV4-1; DNA: TGCGCCAGCAGCCAAGGACCGGGGTACGAGCAGTACTTC; CDR3: CASSQGPGYEQYF
length: 13; D: NA; J: TRBJ2-7; size: NA; V: TRBV10-3; DNA: TGTGCCACCCAAGGACATATCTCCTACGAGCAGTACTTC; CDR3: CATQGHISYEQYF
length: 12; D: NA; J: TRBJ2-2; size: once; V: TRBV27; DNA: TGTGCCAGCAGAGAAAACACCGGGGAGCTGTTTTTT; CDR3: CASRENTGELFF
length: 17; D: NA; J: TRBJ1-1; size: NA; V: TRBV27; DNA: TGTGCCAGCAGCGATCTATACGCGGTCGGGATGAACACTGAAGCTTTCTTT; CDR3: CASSDLYAVGMNTEAFF
length: 13; D: NA; J: TRBJ2-3; size: NA; V: TRBV9; DNA: TGTGCCAGCAGCCCCCTCCCCCCCGATACGCAGTATTTT; CDR3: CASSPLPPDTQYF
length: 15; D: TRBD1; J: TRBJ2-5; size: once; V: TRBV19; DNA: TGTGCCAGTAGTCCGTACAGGGGAATTGGGGAGACCCAGTACTTC; CDR3: CASSPYRGIGETQYF
length: 15; D: NA; J: TRBJ1-3; size: NA; V: TRBV9; DNA: TGTGCCAGCAGCGCCCGGGGAGACACTGGAAACACCATATATTTT; CDR3: CASSARGDTGNTIYF
length: 14; D: TRBD1; J: TRBJ1-1; size: once; V: TRBV27; DNA: TGTGCCAGCAACACCCAGGGGGGGAACACTGAAGCTTTCTTT; CDR3: CASNTQGGNTEAFF
length: 10; D: NA; J: TRBJ1-4; size: NA; V: TRBV19; DNA: TGTGCCAGTGGGAATGAAAAACTGTTTTTT; CDR3: CASGNEKLFF
length: 13; D: NA; J: TRBJ2-7; size: NA; V: TRBV11-2; DNA: TGTGCCAGCAGCTTCGGACAGAATTACGAGCAGTACTTC; CDR3: CASSFGQNYEQYF